Below, 32 T cell receptor beta chains from the same sample are listed, as sequenced in a study of cytomegalovirus exposure and HLA in healthy donors. Vbeta (60) and Jbeta (13) primers were used in the PCR. The method was immunoSEQ multiplex PCR; TCRdb's version includes in-frame clones alone and lacks a portion of them. The sample consists of under 150,000 clones, almost 80% of them appearing once. The sample taken for sequencing was PBMCs. The origin of the receptors is a man younger than 30 in good health and CMV-seronegative.

This sequence joins TRBV7-2 and TRBJ1-4; D is uncertain. V dropped 0 bases and J dropped 3 bases, with 11 bases sitting between them. Germline V gene lookup returns CDR1 SGHTA and CDR2 FQGNSA. The CDR3 covers 16 residues. The CDR3 nucleotides read TGTGCCAGCAGCTTAGCGGTCACGCTATCTAATGAAAAACTGTTTTTT. This gives the protein CASSLAVTLSNEKLFF.

This clone appeared a single time. The V gene is TRBV7-9, the J gene TRBJ2-7; 9 bases agree with TRBD1. Germline V CDR1 and CDR2: SEHNR, FQNEAQ (reference sequence). With V trimmed by 5 bases and J by 6 bases, 14 bases remained unmatched. The CDR3 is made up of 16 amino acids. CDR3 region: CASSPGFTGGGFEQYF. The CDR3 DNA is TGTGCCAGCAGCCCAGGCTTTACAGGGGGCGGATTCGAGCAGTACTTC.

The rearrangement joins TRBV11-2 to TRBJ2-7; the D is unclear. The V gene's germline CDR1 is SGHAT and CDR2 FQNNGV. V lost 1 base, J lost 0 bases, and 7 bases lay in between. The CDR3 runs 14 residues. CDR3 amino acids: CASSLAGFSYEQYF. The CDR3 DNA reads TGTGCCAGCAGCTTAGCCGGGTTCTCCTACGAGCAGTACTTC.

This clone was seen more than once but under ten times. J is TRBJ1-2 and V is TRBV27; TRBD1 matches at 9 bases. The CDR3 is 14 amino acids. V lost 4 bases, J lost 4 bases, and 4 bases stayed unmatched. Germline lookup yields CDR1 MNHEY and CDR2 SMNVEV (reference sequence). This chain's CDR3 is CASSSLQGAYGYTF. In DNA, the CDR3 is TGTGCCAGCAGTTCCTTACAGGGGGCCTATGGCTACACCTTC.

DNA for the CDR3: TGTGCCAGCAGTGAACCTTACAGGATCTACTATGGCTACACCTTC. Protein product: CASSEPYRIYYGYTF. The J gene is TRBJ1-2, the V gene TRBV2, with D possibly being TRBD1 (5 bases). Germline CDR1 reads SNHLY; CDR2 reads FYNNEI. V was clipped by 2 bases and J by 3 bases, with 13 bases between them. The CDR3 length is 15 residues.

This sequence joins TRBV10-3 and TRBJ2-5; 7 nucleotides agree with TRBD1. CDR3 length: 15 residues. Germline V gene data show CDR1 as ENHRY and CDR2 as SYGVKD. The junction had 7 bases not matched to a gene; V was cut back by 4 bases and J by 2 bases. The CDR3 coding sequence is TGTGCCATCAGTGCGGGACAGCCTAGACAAGAGACCCAGTACTTC. Translation gives CAISAGQPRQETQYF.

This clone was seen a single time. V is TRBV14 and J is TRBJ1-5; D is unresolved. This CDR3 is built from 20 residues. Trimming pared 4 bases from V and 3 bases from J, leaving 28 bases between. Germline CDR1 is SGHDN and CDR2 is FVKESK. CDR3 nucleotide sequence: TGTGCCAGCAGCCCGGCCGGGGAGCGTTGGACCCGTTGGTTCAATCAGCCCCAGCATTTT. Protein product: CASSPAGERWTRWFNQPQHF.

This clone was detected only once. The chain recombines TRBV5-8 with TRBJ1-5; D possibly corresponds to TRBD1 (6 bases). Germline lookup yields CDR1 SGHTS and CDR2 YDEGEE. This CDR3 is 15 amino acids long. V was cut by 1 base and J by 4 bases, with 12 bases left in between. Written as DNA, the CDR3 is TGTGCCAGCAGCTTGTTACAGGGTTCAAATCAGCCCCAGCATTTT. This sequence encodes CASSLLQGSNQPQHF.

The chain combines TRBV29-1 with TRBJ2-1; 7 bases agree with TRBD2. CDR1 and CDR2 (germline): SQVTM, ANQGSEA. J was trimmed by 3 bases and V by 7 bases; bases with no gene match: 9. CDR3 length: 14 residues. The CDR3 loop reads CSAPGRGNYNEQFF. CDR3 nucleotide sequence: TGCAGCGCCCCGGGGAGGGGTAACTACAATGAGCAGTTCTTC.

There are a few counts of this clone. The rearrangement joins TRBV2 to TRBJ1-1; D unclear. Trimming shortened V by 1 base and J by 10 bases, and 13 bases separated the two germline ends. CDR3 length: 13 residues. The germline V gene encodes CDR1 SNHLY and CDR2 FYNNEI. The CDR3 reads CASSEVLARVAFF. DNA of the CDR3: TGTGCCAGCAGTGAAGTCCTGGCTCGGGTAGCTTTCTTT.

The rearrangement links TRBV30 to TRBJ2-1; unclear D gene. From germline, CDR1 is GTSNPN and CDR2 SVGIG (reference sequence). The CDR3 covers 15 residues. V lost 0 bases, J lost 0 bases, and 9 bases lay in between. The CDR3 nucleotides are TGTGCCTGGAGTGTAGCGTATAGCTCCTACAATGAGCAGTTCTTC. Translated: CAWSVAYSSYNEQFF.

The chain employs TRBV11-2 and TRBJ2-5, with TRBD1 matching over 7 bases. Germline V gene lookup returns CDR1 SGHAT and CDR2 FQNNGV. The trim removed 7 bases at V and 4 bases at J, leaving 18 bases unmatched. The CDR3 is 17 residues long. The CDR3 loop is CASNSEGTVVLRETQYF. The CDR3 bases are TGTGCCAGCAACTCTGAAGGGACAGTGGTACTAAGAGAGACCCAGTACTTC.

The chain is built from TRBV6-6 and TRBJ2-7; D not resolved. Germline CDR1 is MNHNY and CDR2 is SVGAGI (reference sequence). The ends were cut back, 2 bases at V and 1 base at J, with 6 bases in the middle. This CDR3 has 13 residues. CDR3 sequence (DNA): TGTGCCAGCAGTTACGCAGTTTCCTACGAGCAGTACTTC. Amino acid sequence: CASSYAVSYEQYF.

This clone showed up just a few times. J is TRBJ2-1 and V is TRBV27, with 13 bases lining up with TRBD2. The CDR3 is made up of 20 amino acids. Germline V gives CDR1 MNHEY, CDR2 SMNVEV (reference sequence). Losses at the gene ends were 1 base for V and 0 bases for J; bases not matched to a gene: 9. Here the CDR3 reads CASSLYRGTSGASSYNEQFF. The CDR3 DNA is TGTGCCAGCAGTTTATATAGGGGGACTAGCGGGGCCAGCTCCTACAATGAGCAGTTCTTC.

This chain uses TRBV18 with TRBJ2-4; TRBD1 matches at 7 bases. CDR1 KGHSH and CDR2 LQKENI come from the germline V gene. J gave up 7 bases and V 3 bases, and 9 bases lay outside the gene matches. The CDR3 is 15 residues long. The CDR3 reads CASSPLQGPRNIQYF. The CDR3 DNA reads TGTGCCAGCTCACCGTTACAGGGGCCACGGAACATTCAGTACTTC. Full variable domain (rest looked up from reference TRBV18 and TRBJ2-4): NAGVMQNPRHLVRRRGQEARLRCSPMKGHSHVYWYRQLPEEGLKFMVYLQKENIIDESGMPKERFSAEFPKEGPSILRIQQVVRGDSAAYFCASSPLQGPRNIQYFGAGTRLSVL.

The chain has TRBV19 and TRBJ1-5, with 8 bases aligning to TRBD1. Trimming took 3 bases from V and 7 from J; bases not matched to a gene: 5. Germline V CDR1 and CDR2: LNHDA, SQIVND (reference sequence). CDR3 length: 14 amino acids. The CDR3 region has the DNA TGTGCCAGTAGTATCGGATCAGGGGGCCAGCCCCAGCATTTT. Translating gives CASSIGSGGQPQHF.

The chain combines TRBV7-2 with TRBJ1-1; D unresolved. The CDR3 loop spans 11 amino acids. V lost 2 bases and J 8 bases, leaving 6 bases between the germline ends. Looked up from germline, CDR1 is SGHTA and CDR2 is FQGNSA. The CDR3 reads CASSLSFEAFF. CDR3 nucleotide sequence: TGTGCCAGCAGCTTATCGTTCGAAGCTTTCTTT.

The chain combines TRBV10-3 with TRBJ1-1, with a possible D match to TRBD1 (6 bases). The CDR3 spans 12 residues. The ends were cut back, 6 bases at V and 8 bases at J, with 13 bases in the middle. CDR1 and CDR2 (germline): ENHRY, SYGVKD. CDR3 sequence: CAISPSGTEAFF. The CDR3 DNA is TGTGCCATCAGCCCCTCCGGGACAGAAGCTTTCTTT.

This clone was seen only a few times. The gene calls are TRBV5-1 and TRBJ2-7, with 8 bases matching TRBD1. J lost 2 bases, V lost 4 bases, and 11 bases had no gene match. The V gene's germline CDR1 is SGHRS and CDR2 YFSETQ. This CDR3 is built from 16 residues. The CDR3 is CASSAPRQGSPYEQYF. CDR3 DNA: TGCGCCAGCAGCGCCCCCCGACAGGGGTCTCCCTACGAGCAGTACTTC.

This chain links TRBV19 with TRBJ2-3; TRBD1 might be the D (6 bases). Per germline, CDR1 LNHDA and CDR2 SQIVND (reference sequence). The V gene lost 5 bases and the J gene lost 2 bases, with 8 bases spanning the gap. There are 13 residues in the CDR3. Here the CDR3 reads CASSQGYTDTQYF. The CDR3 DNA follows: TGTGCCAGTAGTCAGGGGTACACAGATACGCAGTATTTT.

The CDR3: CASSGSRTAYNEQFF. The CDR3 DNA is TGTGCCAGCAGTGGGTCACGGACAGCCTACAATGAGCAGTTCTTC. The chain carries TRBV2 and TRBJ2-1, with a possible D match to TRBD1 (6 bases). Trimming shortened V by 4 bases and J by 2 bases, and 12 bases separated the two germline ends. The CDR3 consists of 15 residues. Germline values: CDR1 SNHLY, CDR2 FYNNEI.

The V and J genes are TRBV9 and TRBJ1-2; 8 positions match TRBD1. Germline assignment: CDR1 SGDLS and CDR2 YYNGEE. V shed 8 bases and J 4 bases; nucleotides not matched to a gene: 7. The CDR3 sequence is 13 residues long. The CDR3 loop reads CASQGAHLYGYTF. For the CDR3, the DNA is TGTGCCAGTCAGGGGGCACACCTCTATGGCTACACCTTC.

This clone has only a few counts. This rearrangement joins TRBV2 to TRBJ1-1; TRBD1 might be the D (5 bases). The germline V gene encodes CDR1 SNHLY and CDR2 FYNNEI. With 8 bases removed from V and 8 bases from J, the gap between germline ends came to 12 bases. CDR3 length: 11 amino acids. The CDR3 nucleotides read TGTGCCAGCGTCGTTCGGGGGGAAGCTTTCTTT. It translates to CASVVRGEAFF.

The rearrangement links TRBV9 to TRBJ1-6; no reliable D call. The CDR3 has 14 residues. Trimming took off 3 bases at V and 10 bases at J, with 14 bases between the two ends. Germline V gene data show CDR1 as SGDLS and CDR2 as YYNGEE. This CDR3 is CASSAEGERSPLHF. The CDR3 nucleotides are TGTGCCAGCAGCGCTGAGGGCGAGAGATCACCCCTCCACTTT. Full variable domain (outside the CDR3, taken from reference TRBV9 and TRBJ1-6): DSGVTQTPKHLITATGQRVTLRCSPRSGDLSVYWYQQSLDQGLQFLIQYYNGEERAKGNILERFSAQQFPDLHSELNLSSLELGDSALYFCASSAEGERSPLHFGNGTRLTVT.

V usage is TRBV15 and J usage is TRBJ1-2, with a possible D match to TRBD1 (5 bases). The CDR3 extends over 15 amino acids. Germline lookup yields CDR1 LNHNV and CDR2 YYDKDF (reference sequence). The V gene lost 6 bases and the J gene lost 4 bases, with 18 bases spanning the gap. The CDR3 spells CATRATVGSVYGYTF. The CDR3 nucleotides are TGTGCCACCAGGGCGACAGTCGGAAGCGTCTATGGCTACACCTTC.

The CDR3 spells CASRVTGPGNSPLHF. The DNA of the CDR3 is TGTGCCAGCAGGGTAACAGGGCCCGGTAATTCACCCCTCCACTTT. The V and J genes are TRBV6-5 and TRBJ1-6, with D possibly being TRBD1 (6 bases). CDR1 and CDR2 from the germline V gene are MNHEY and SVGAGI. The CDR3 has 15 amino acids. V lost 6 bases and J 6 bases, leaving 15 bases between the germline ends.

The chain recombines TRBV30 with TRBJ1-5, with 9 bases aligning to TRBD1. Germline CDR1 reads GTSNPN; CDR2 reads SVGIG (reference sequence). The ends lost 4 bases at V and 3 bases at J; junction bases unmatched: 10. This CDR3 is 16 amino acids long. The CDR3 here is CAWTRQGVNSNQPQHF. The CDR3 nucleotides are TGTGCCTGGACCCGACAGGGGGTAAACTCCAATCAGCCCCAGCATTTT.

The V and J genes are TRBV11-3 and TRBJ2-1; TRBD1 is a possible D gene (6 bases). Trimming left V 3 bases short and J 7 bases short, with 10 bases between. CDR1 is SGHNT, CDR2 YENEEA, per germline. The CDR3 length is 13 residues. The CDR3 loop is CASSFSQGNEQFF. CDR3 DNA sequence: TGTGCCAGCAGCTTCTCCCAGGGGAATGAGCAGTTCTTC. Supplemented by reference TRBV11-3 and TRBJ2-1, the full variable domain reads EAGVVQSPRYKIIEKKQPVAFWCNPISGHNTLYWYLQNLGQGPELLIRYENEEAVDDSQLPKDRFSAERLKGVDSTLKIQPAELGDSAVYLCASSFSQGNEQFFGPGTRLTVL.

Regarding this clone: Its ends do not fully match the called genes, so a read error is possible. This chain joins TRBV9 and TRBJ1-4; D is undetermined. The CDR3 has 13 amino acids. The germline V gene encodes CDR1 SGDLS and CDR2 YYNGEE. The CDR3 DNA reads TGTGCCAGCAGCCCGAGCGCTGGATCGCCCCTTGATTTT. Residues: CASSPSAGSPLDF. Using reference TRBV9 and TRBJ1-4 for the parts outside the CDR3, the full variable domain is DSGVTQTPKHLITATGQRVTLRCSPRSGDLSVYWYQQSLDQGLQFLIQYYNGEERAKGNILERFSAQQFPDLHSELNLSSLELGDSALYFCASSPSAGSPLDFGSGTQLSVL.

The chain combines TRBV5-4 with TRBJ2-2, with D maybe TRBD1 (5 bases). V dropped 4 bases and J dropped 0 bases, with 10 bases sitting between them. This CDR3 has 15 amino acids. Looked up from germline, CDR1 is SGHNT and CDR2 is YYREEE (reference sequence). The CDR3 DNA reads as TGTGCCAGCAGCCTGGACACGACGAACACCGGGGAGCTGTTTTTT. This encodes CASSLDTTNTGELFF.

The gene calls are TRBV5-6 and TRBJ1-2, with D possibly matching TRBD1 (6 bases). With 4 bases removed from V and 4 bases from J, the gap between germline ends came to 14 bases. CDR1 and CDR2 from the germline V gene are SGHDT and YYEEEE. The CDR3 runs 14 residues. For the CDR3, the DNA is TGTGCCAGCAGCCAAGGGACAACGGTCTATGGCTACACCTTC. Amino acids: CASSQGTTVYGYTF.

This clone appeared a single time. V and J are TRBV5-4 and TRBJ2-5; D unresolved. Germline loops: CDR1 SGHNT, CDR2 YYREEE (reference sequence). The CDR3 has 15 residues. Trimming pared 4 bases from V and 4 bases from J, leaving 17 bases between. CDR3 residues: CASSRTGTTRETQYF. In nucleotides, the CDR3 is TGTGCCAGCAGCCGTACGGGTACAACGAGAGAGACCCAGTACTTC. The whole variable domain, filled in from reference TRBV5-4 and TRBJ2-5, reads ETGVTQSPTHLIKTRGQQVTLRCSSQSGHNTVSWYQQALGQGPQFIFQYYREEENGRGNFPPRFSGLQFPNYSSELNVNALELDDSALYLCASSRTGTTRETQYFGPGTRLLVL.